These 20 T cell receptor beta chains originate from one sample sequenced in a study of T cell responses to AZD1222 COVID-19 vaccine. The protocol was immunoSEQ multiplex PCR, while the TCRdb copy is restricted to in-frame clones and leaves out a portion. The sample holds 130,000 or so clones, just over 90% seen once. Sequencing used peripheral blood, obtained on day 0 of AZD1222 vaccination. All receptors come from an adult in good health.

The genes are TRBV27 and TRBJ2-2; 10 bases map to TRBD1. The V segment lost 5 bases and the J segment 7 bases; nucleotides outside the gene matches: 7. There are 15 residues in the CDR3. Germline values: CDR1 MNHEY, CDR2 SMNVEV (reference sequence). The CDR3 nucleotides read TGTGCCAGCAGTCCAAGACAGGGGGCTGGCGGGGAGCTGTTTTTT. Translating it yields CASSPRQGAGGELFF.

The rearrangement uses TRBV4-2 and TRBJ1-2; D uncertain. V lost 0 bases and J lost 2, with 16 bases in between. This CDR3 spans 17 amino acids. Germline CDR1 and CDR2: LGHNA and YNFKEQ. CDR3 DNA: TGTGCCAGCAGCCAAGATCTCGGTGGCACGGGGAACTATGGCTACACCTTC. Protein sequence: CASSQDLGGTGNYGYTF.

The chain uses TRBV11-3 and TRBJ1-1, with D possibly TRBD1 on 6 matching bases. This CDR3 is built from 13 residues. Germline CDR1 and CDR2: SGHNT and YENEEA. The ends were cut back, 5 bases at V and 8 bases at J, with 15 bases in the middle. The CDR3 DNA reads TGTGCCAGCAGCCGCCGGGACGGGACAGAAGCTTTCTTT. As protein: CASSRRDGTEAFF.

The rearrangement links TRBV5-1 to TRBJ2-7; tentatively, D is TRBD2 (5 bases). CDR1 and CDR2 (germline): SGHRS, YFSETQ. V was shortened by 0 bases and J by 2 bases, with 6 bases between the two germline ends. CDR3 length: 13 amino acids. CDR3 sequence: CASSLGRTYEQYF. The CDR3, as DNA: TGCGCCAGCAGCTTGGGGAGGACCTACGAGCAGTACTTC. The full variable domain, with the rest looked up from reference TRBV5-1 and TRBJ2-7, is KAGVTQTPRYLIKTRGQQVTLSCSPISGHRSVSWYQQTPGQGLQFLFEYFSETQRNKGNFPGRFSGRQFSNSRSEMNVSTLELGDSALYLCASSLGRTYEQYFGPGTRLTVT.

The gene calls are TRBV9 and TRBJ1-6; D ambiguous. The germline V gene encodes CDR1 SGDLS and CDR2 YYNGEE. The CDR3 is 15 residues long. Trimming cost V 0 bases and J 7 bases, with 11 bases left between them. CDR3 sequence: CASSVEQAGNSPLHF. The CDR3 nucleotides are TGTGCCAGCAGCGTAGAGCAGGCGGGGAATTCACCCCTCCACTTT.

J is TRBJ2-5 and V is TRBV7-3; 8 bases match TRBD2. The CDR3 runs 13 residues. With 8 bases clipped from V and 5 bases from J, the junction kept 7 bases outside the gene matches. Per the germline V gene, CDR1 is SGHTA and CDR2 is FQGTGA. The CDR3 DNA follows: TGTGCCAGCGGGGAGACTAGCGATGAGACCCAGTACTTC. It translates to CASGETSDETQYF.

The rearrangement uses TRBV9 and TRBJ2-3; TRBD1 matches 8 bases. Germline CDR1 SGDLS, CDR2 YYNGEE. Trimming at V came to 0 bases and at J to 2 bases, leaving 11 bases not matched to a gene. The CDR3 runs 18 residues. CDR3 residues: CASSVAGQGPGFTDTQYF. CDR3 in DNA: TGTGCCAGCAGCGTAGCTGGACAGGGTCCAGGTTTCACAGATACGCAGTATTTT. The whole variable domain, filled in from reference TRBV9 and TRBJ2-3, reads DSGVTQTPKHLITATGQRVTLRCSPRSGDLSVYWYQQSLDQGLQFLIQYYNGEERAKGNILERFSAQQFPDLHSELNLSSLELGDSALYFCASSVAGQGPGFTDTQYFGPGTRLTVL.

The chain has TRBV29-1 and TRBJ2-2; possibly TRBD1 for D (5 bases). Per the germline V gene, CDR1 is SQVTM and CDR2 is ANQGSEA. The length of the CDR3 is 14 residues. V was trimmed by 4 bases and J by 4 bases, leaving 13 bases between them. The CDR3 spells CSVGGGTGTGELFF. The CDR3 DNA is TGCAGCGTTGGGGGCGGAACAGGCACCGGGGAGCTGTTTTTT.

This clone was counted once. This chain uses TRBV30 with TRBJ1-2, with 10 bases identical to TRBD1. The CDR3 totals 14 residues. Trimming cost V 0 bases and J 5 bases; bases outside gene matches: 3. Germline CDR1 GTSNPN, CDR2 SVGIG (reference sequence). In DNA form, the CDR3 reads TGTGCCTGGAGTGTAGCGGGACAGGGGTATGGCTACACCTTC. Its translation is CAWSVAGQGYGYTF.

This rearrangement joins TRBV7-9 to TRBJ1-2; D gene uncertain. CDR3 length: 12 residues. Trimming took off 5 bases at V and 4 bases at J, with 8 bases between the two ends. CDR1 is SEHNR and CDR2 is FQNEAQ in the germline V gene (reference sequence). CDR3 sequence: CASSAPRYGYTF. The CDR3 DNA reads TGTGCCAGCAGCGCCCCTCGCTATGGCTACACCTTC.

V is TRBV4-2 and J is TRBJ1-4; the match to TRBD1 covers 7 bases. From germline, CDR1 is LGHNA and CDR2 YNFKEQ. V shed 3 bases, J shed 0 bases, and the junction held 4 bases outside the gene matches. This CDR3 contains 16 residues. Written as DNA, the CDR3 is TGTGCCAGCAGCCAGAAAACAGGGGCAACTAATGAAAAACTGTTTTTT. This encodes CASSQKTGATNEKLFF.

The CDR3: CASNHAIHNEQFF. CDR3 nucleotides: TGTGCCAGTAACCACGCCATCCACAATGAGCAGTTCTTC. The chain employs TRBV19 and TRBJ2-1; D ambiguous. Germline V lookup: CDR1 LNHDA, CDR2 SQIVND (reference sequence). The V end lost 7 bases, the J end lost 5 bases, and 12 bases lay between the germline ends. The CDR3 sequence is 13 residues long.

The rearrangement uses TRBV15 and TRBJ1-6; no clear D. In germline, CDR1 is LNHNV, CDR2 YYDKDF (reference sequence). CDR3 size: 15 residues. Trimming stripped 0 bases from V and 11 bases from J, with 14 bases between. The CDR3 loop reads CATSRDRVYKAPLHF. The DNA for the CDR3 is TGTGCCACCAGCAGAGATAGGGTCTACAAGGCACCCCTCCACTTT.

V and J are TRBV2 and TRBJ2-1; 8 bases are shared with TRBD2. Unmatched junction bases numbered 4, after V lost 6 bases and J lost 3 bases. In germline, CDR1 is SNHLY, CDR2 FYNNEI. The CDR3 has 14 amino acids. CDR3 protein: CASRRLASYNEQFF. In DNA form, the CDR3 reads TGTGCCAGCAGGCGACTAGCGAGCTACAATGAGCAGTTCTTC.

The chain employs TRBV19 and TRBJ1-5; a weak D match, TRBD1 (6 bases). Looked up from germline, CDR1 is LNHDA and CDR2 is SQIVND (reference sequence). Trimming left V 6 bases short and J 3 bases short, with 15 bases between. The CDR3 has 15 residues. The CDR3 here is CASSRGRPINQPQHF. The CDR3 nucleotides read TGTGCCAGTAGCAGGGGCCGACCCATCAATCAGCCCCAGCATTTT.

The J gene is TRBJ1-4, the V gene TRBV18; tentative D call: TRBD1 (6 bases). The germline V gene encodes CDR1 KGHSH and CDR2 LQKENI. V was cut by 3 bases and J by 5 bases, with 10 bases left in between. The CDR3 contains 14 residues. CDR3 amino acids: CASSPGHQNEKLFF. In DNA, the CDR3 is TGTGCCAGCTCACCGGGACACCAAAATGAAAAACTGTTTTTT.

The CDR3 is CASSQTSGGSHPSYTDTQYF. CDR3 bases: TGCGCCAGCAGCCAGACTAGCGGGGGGTCCCATCCTTCTTACACAGATACGCAGTATTTT. V is TRBV4-3 and J is TRBJ2-3; 13 nucleotides line up with TRBD2. The CDR3 length is 20 residues. CDR1 is LGHNA and CDR2 is YSLEER in the germline V gene. Trimming removed 3 bases from V and 2 bases from J; junction bases left unmatched: 14.

V usage is TRBV5-1 and J usage is TRBJ2-1; either TRBD1 or TRBD2 may supply D (5 bases each). Germline CDR1 is SGHRS and CDR2 is YFSETQ. The V and J ends lost 1 base and 1 base respectively, with 6 bases between them. The CDR3 has 14 amino acids. The DNA of the CDR3 is TGCGCCAGCAGCTTGTGGGGGTCCTACAATGAGCAGTTCTTC. This gives the protein CASSLWGSYNEQFF.

The V call is TRBV11-3, the J call TRBJ2-3; D is perhaps TRBD2 (6 bases). This CDR3 region has 17 residues. Trimming removed 6 bases from V and 2 bases from J, with 21 bases in between. Germline-derived CDR1 and CDR2 are SGHNT and YENEEA. The CDR3 region is CASSKRDLGPLTDTQYF. The CDR3 nucleotides are TGTGCCAGCAGTAAGAGGGACTTGGGTCCCCTCACAGATACGCAGTATTTT.

This clone has only a few counts. The chain uses TRBV4-1 and TRBJ2-1; 14 nucleotides align to TRBD2. With 2 bases clipped from V and 0 bases from J, the junction kept 6 bases outside the gene matches. CDR3 length: 19 amino acids. Per the germline V gene, CDR1 is MGHRA and CDR2 is YSYEKL. The CDR3 DNA is TGCGCCAGCAGCCAATTCGGGACTAGCGGGGGTAACTCCTACAATGAGCAGTTCTTC. This translates into CASSQFGTSGGNSYNEQFF.